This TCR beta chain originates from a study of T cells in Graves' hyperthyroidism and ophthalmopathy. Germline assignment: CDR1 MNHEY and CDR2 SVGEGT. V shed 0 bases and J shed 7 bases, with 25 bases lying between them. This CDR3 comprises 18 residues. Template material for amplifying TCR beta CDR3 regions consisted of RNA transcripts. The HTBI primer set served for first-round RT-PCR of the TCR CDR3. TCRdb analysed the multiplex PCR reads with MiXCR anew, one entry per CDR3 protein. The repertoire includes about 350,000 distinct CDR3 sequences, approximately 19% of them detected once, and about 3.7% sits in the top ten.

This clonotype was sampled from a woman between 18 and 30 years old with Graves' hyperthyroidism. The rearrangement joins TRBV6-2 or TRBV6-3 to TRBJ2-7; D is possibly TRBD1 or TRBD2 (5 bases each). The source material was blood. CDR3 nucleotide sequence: TGTGCCAGCAGTTACTCGATCAGGGCGGAGGTCCGAATGGGGGAGCAGTACTTC. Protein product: CASSYSIRAEVRMGEQYF.